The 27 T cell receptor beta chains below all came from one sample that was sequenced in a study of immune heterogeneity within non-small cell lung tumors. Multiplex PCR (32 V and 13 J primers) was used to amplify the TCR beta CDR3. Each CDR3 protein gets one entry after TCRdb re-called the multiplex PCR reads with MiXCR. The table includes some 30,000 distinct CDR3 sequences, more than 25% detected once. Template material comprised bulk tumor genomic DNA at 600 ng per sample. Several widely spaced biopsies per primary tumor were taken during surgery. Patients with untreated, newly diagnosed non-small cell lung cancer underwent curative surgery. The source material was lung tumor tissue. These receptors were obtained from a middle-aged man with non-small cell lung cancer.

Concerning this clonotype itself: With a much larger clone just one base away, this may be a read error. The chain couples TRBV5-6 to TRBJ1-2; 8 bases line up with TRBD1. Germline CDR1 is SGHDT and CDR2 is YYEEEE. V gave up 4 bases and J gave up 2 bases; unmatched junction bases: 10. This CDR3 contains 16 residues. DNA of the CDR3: TGTGCCAGCAGCCCGGCGTGGACAGGGATCAACTATGGCTACACCTTC. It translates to CASSPAWTGINYGYTF.

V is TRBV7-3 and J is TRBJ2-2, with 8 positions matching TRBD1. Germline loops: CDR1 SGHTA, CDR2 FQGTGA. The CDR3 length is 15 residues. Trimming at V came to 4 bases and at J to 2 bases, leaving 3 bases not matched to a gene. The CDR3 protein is CASSSQGANTGELFF. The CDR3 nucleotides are TGTGCCAGCAGCTCGCAGGGGGCAAACACCGGGGAGCTGTTTTTT.

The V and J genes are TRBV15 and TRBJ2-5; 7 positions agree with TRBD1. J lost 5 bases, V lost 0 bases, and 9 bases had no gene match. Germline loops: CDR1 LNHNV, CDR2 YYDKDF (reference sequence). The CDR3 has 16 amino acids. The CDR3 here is CATSRDPATGFETQYF. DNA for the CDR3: TGTGCCACCAGCAGAGATCCAGCGACAGGGTTCGAGACCCAGTACTTC.

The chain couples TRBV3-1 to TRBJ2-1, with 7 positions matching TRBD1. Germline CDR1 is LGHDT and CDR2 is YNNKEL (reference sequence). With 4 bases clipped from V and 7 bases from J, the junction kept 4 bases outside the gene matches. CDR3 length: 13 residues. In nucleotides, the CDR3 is TGTGCCAGCAGCCCCCCGGACAGGAATGAGCAGTTCTTC. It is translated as CASSPPDRNEQFF.

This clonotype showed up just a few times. The CDR3 loop is CASSLSAVLNTEAFF. The CDR3 DNA reads TGTGCCAGCAGCTTATCTGCAGTCTTGAACACTGAAGCTTTCTTT. The rearrangement joins TRBV11-3 to TRBJ1-1; D unclear. The CDR3 is 15 amino acids. CDR1 and CDR2 (germline): SGHNT, YENEEA. The germline V and J ends were trimmed by 2 bases and 0 bases, with 10 bases remaining between them.

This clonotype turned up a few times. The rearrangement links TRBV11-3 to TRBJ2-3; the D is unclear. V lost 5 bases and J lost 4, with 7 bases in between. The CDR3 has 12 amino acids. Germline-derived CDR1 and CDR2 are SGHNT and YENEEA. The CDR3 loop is CASSLQADTQYF. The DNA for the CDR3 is TGTGCCAGCAGCCTTCAGGCAGATACGCAGTATTTT.

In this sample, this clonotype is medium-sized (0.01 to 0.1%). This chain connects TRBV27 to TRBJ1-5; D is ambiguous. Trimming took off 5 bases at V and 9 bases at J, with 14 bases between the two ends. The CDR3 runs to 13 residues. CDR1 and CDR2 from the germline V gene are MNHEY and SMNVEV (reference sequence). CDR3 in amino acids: CASSRTAYGPQHF. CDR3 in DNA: TGTGCCAGCAGTCGGACTGCTTATGGGCCCCAGCATTTT.

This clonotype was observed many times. The CDR3 bases are TGTGCCAGCAGTTACGCAGGGGACTACTATGGCTACACCTTC. Translation gives CASSYAGDYYGYTF. This chain uses TRBV6-2 or TRBV6-3 with TRBJ1-2; possible D gene TRBD1, 6 bases. The germline V and J ends were trimmed by 2 bases and 3 bases, with 10 bases remaining between them. The CDR3 runs 14 residues. Germline-derived CDR1 and CDR2 are MNHEY and SVGEGT.

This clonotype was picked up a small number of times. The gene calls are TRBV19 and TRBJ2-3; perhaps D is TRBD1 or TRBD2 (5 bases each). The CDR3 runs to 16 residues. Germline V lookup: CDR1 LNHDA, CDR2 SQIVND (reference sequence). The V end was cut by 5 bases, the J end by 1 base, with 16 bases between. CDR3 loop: CASSFPRGVGTDTQYF. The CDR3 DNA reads TGTGCCAGTAGTTTCCCGAGGGGCGTGGGCACAGATACGCAGTATTTT.

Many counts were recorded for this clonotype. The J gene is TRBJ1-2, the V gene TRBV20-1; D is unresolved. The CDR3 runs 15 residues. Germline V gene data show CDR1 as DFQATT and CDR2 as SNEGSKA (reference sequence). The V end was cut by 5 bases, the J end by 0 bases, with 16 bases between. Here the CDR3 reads CSARDGRRPNYGYTF. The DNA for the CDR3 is TGCAGTGCTCGTGACGGGCGGCGCCCTAACTATGGCTACACCTTC.

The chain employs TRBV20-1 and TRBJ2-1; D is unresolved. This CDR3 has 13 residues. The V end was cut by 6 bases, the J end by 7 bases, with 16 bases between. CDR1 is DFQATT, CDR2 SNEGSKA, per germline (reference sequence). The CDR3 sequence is CSAGKSPTNEQFF. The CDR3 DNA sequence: TGCAGTGCCGGAAAGTCTCCTACGAATGAGCAGTTCTTC.

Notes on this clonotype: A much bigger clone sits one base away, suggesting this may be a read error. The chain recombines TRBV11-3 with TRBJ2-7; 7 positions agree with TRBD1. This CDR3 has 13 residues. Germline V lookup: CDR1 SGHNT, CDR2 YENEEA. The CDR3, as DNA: TGTGCCAGCAGCGACAGGGTGGGGTACGAGCAGTGCTTC. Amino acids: CASSDRVGYEQCF.

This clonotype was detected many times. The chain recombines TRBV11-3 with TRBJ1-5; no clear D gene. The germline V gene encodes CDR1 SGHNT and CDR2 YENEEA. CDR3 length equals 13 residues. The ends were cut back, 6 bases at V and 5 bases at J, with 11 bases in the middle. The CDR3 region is CASSQMRDQPQHF. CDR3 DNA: TGTGCCAGCAGTCAGATGCGGGATCAGCCCCAGCATTTT.

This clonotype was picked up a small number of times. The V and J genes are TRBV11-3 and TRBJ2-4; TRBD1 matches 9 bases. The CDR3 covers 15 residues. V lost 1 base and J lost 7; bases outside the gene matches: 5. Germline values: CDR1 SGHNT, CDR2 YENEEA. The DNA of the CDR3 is TGTGCCAGCAGCTTAGCTTTGACAGGGGGGAACATTCAGTACTTC. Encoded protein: CASSLALTGGNIQYF.

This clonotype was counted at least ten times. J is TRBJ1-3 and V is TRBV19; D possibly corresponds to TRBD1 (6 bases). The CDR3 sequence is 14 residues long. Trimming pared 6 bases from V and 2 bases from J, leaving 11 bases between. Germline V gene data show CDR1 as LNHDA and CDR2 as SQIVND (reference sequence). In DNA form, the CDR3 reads TGTGCCAGTAGGATAAGGGGGGCTGGAAACACCATATATTTT. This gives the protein CASRIRGAGNTIYF.

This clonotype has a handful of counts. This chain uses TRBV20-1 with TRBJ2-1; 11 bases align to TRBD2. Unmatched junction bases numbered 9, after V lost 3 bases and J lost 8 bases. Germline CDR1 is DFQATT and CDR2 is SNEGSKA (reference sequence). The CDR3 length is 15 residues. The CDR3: CSASTSGRFGDEQFF. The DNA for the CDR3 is TGCAGTGCTAGTACTAGCGGGAGATTCGGTGATGAGCAGTTCTTC.

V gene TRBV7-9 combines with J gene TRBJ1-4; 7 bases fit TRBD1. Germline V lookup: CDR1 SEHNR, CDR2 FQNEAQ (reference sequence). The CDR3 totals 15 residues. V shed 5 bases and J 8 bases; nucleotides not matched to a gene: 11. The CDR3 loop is CASSTTGTAGEKLFF. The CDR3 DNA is TGTGCCAGCAGCACAACCGGGACAGCGGGGGAAAAACTGTTTTTT.

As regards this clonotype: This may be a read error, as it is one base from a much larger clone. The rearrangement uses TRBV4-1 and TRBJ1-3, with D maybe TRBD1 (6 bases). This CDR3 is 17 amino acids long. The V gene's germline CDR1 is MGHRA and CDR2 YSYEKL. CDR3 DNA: TGCGCCGGCAGCCAAGTCGACAGGTGGAGCTCTGGAAACACCATATATTTT. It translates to CAGSQVDRWSSGNTIYF.

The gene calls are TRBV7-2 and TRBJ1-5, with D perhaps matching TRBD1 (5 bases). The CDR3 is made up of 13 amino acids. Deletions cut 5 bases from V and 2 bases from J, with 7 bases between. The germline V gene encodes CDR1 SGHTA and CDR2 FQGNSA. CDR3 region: CASSRDGNQPQHF. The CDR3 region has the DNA TGTGCCAGCAGCCGGGACGGCAATCAGCCCCAGCATTTT.

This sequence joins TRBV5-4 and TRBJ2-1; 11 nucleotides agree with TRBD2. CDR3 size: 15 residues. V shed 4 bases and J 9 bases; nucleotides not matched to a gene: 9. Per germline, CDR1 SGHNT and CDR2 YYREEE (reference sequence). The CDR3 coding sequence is TGTGCCAGCAGCCCGGGACTAGCGGATTCGGGTGAGCAGTTCTTC. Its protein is CASSPGLADSGEQFF.

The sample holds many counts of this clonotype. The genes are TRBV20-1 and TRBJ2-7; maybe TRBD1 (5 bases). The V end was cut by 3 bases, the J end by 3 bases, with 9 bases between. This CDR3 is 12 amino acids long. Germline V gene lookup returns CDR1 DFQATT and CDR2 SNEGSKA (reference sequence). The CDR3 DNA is TGCAGTGCTAGGCGGCAGGGCTACGAGCAGTACTTC. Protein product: CSARRQGYEQYF.

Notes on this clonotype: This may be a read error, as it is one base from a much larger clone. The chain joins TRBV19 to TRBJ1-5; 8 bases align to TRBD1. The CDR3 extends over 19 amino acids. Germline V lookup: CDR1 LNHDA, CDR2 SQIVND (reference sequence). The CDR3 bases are TGTGCCAGTAGTATAGGGGTTTCAGGGACAGGAGGAACCAATCAGCCCCAGGATTTT. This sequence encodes CASSIGVSGTGGTNQPQDF. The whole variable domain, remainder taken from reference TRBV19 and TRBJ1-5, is DGGITQSPKYLFRKEGQNVTLSCEQNLNHDAMYWYRQDPGQGLRLIYYSQIVNDFQKGDIAEGYSVSREKKESFPLTVTSAQKNPTAFYLCASSIGVSGTGGTNQPQDFGDGTRLSIL.

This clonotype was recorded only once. CDR3 sequence reads: CASSGENRNQPQHF. The DNA for the CDR3 is TGTGCCAGCAGTGGGGAAAATCGCAATCAGCCCCAGCATTTT. The chain joins TRBV25-1 to TRBJ1-5; D unresolved. The germline gives CDR1 MGHDK, CDR2 SYGVNS. Between the trimmed V and J ends, which lost 4 bases and 2 bases, there was a span of 9 bases. CDR3 length: 14 residues.

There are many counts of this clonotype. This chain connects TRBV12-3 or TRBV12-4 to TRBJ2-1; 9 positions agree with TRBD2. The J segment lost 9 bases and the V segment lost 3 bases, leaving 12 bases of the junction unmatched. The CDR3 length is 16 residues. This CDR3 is CASSFGIAGVVGEQFF. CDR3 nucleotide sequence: TGTGCCAGCAGTTTCGGAATAGCGGGAGTAGTAGGTGAGCAGTTCTTC.

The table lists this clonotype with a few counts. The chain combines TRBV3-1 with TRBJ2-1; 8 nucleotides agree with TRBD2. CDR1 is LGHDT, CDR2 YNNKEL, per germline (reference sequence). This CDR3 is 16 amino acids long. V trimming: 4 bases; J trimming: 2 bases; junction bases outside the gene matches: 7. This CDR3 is CASSPPGLGTYNEQFF. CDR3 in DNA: TGTGCCAGCAGCCCCCCGGGACTAGGCACCTACAATGAGCAGTTCTTC.

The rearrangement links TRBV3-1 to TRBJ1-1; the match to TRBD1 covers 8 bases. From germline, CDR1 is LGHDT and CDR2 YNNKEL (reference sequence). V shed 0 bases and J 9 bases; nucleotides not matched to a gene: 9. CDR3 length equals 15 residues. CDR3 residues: CASSQDLTGGLQAFF. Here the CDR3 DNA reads TGTGCCAGCAGCCAAGATCTAACAGGGGGTCTCCAAGCTTTCTTT.

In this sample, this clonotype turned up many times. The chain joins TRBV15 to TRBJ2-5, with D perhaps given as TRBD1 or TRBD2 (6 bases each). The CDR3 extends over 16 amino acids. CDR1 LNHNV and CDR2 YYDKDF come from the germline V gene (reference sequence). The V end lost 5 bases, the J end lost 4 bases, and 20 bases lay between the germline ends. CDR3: CATSPRFGGQGETQYF. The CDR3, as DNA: TGTGCCACCAGCCCTCGGTTCGGGGGCCAGGGAGAGACCCAGTACTTC.